These T cell receptor beta chains were read from a single sample in a study of cytomegalovirus exposure and HLA in healthy donors. The assay was immunoSEQ multiplex PCR, and TCRdb's table has in-frame clones only and misses some. The data show around 130,000 clones, 70% to 90% seen once. Material for sequencing was PBMCs. Receptors originate from a woman in her thirties or forties in good health and CMV-seropositive. Both conserved end residues are part of each CDR3. A D gene is named only where the DNA matches it firmly. Not every row has a clone size; where given, it reads once, few, many or a size class.

size: NA
V: TRBV9
J: TRBJ2-1
D: NA
CDR3: CASSVGTSSYNEQFF
DNA: TGTGCCAGCAGCGTAGGAACGAGCTCCTACAATGAGCAGTTCTTC

size: NA
V: TRBV27
J: TRBJ2-3
D: NA
CDR3: CASSLQGLQATDTQYF
DNA: TGTGCCAGCAGTTTGCAGGGGTTGCAGGCCACAGATACGCAGTATTTT

size: NA
V: TRBV19
J: TRBJ1-1
D: TRBD1
CDR3: CASDAGGLMNTEAFF
DNA: TGTGCCAGCGATGCAGGGGGGTTAATGAACACTGAAGCTTTCTTT

size: few
V: TRBV7-2
J: TRBJ1-2
D: TRBD1
CDR3: CASSLRQGDYGYTF
DNA: TGTGCCAGCAGCTTACGACAGGGTGACTATGGCTACACCTTC

size: NA
V: TRBV4-1
J: TRBJ1-3
D: TRBD1
CDR3: CASSQDRGTGPYF
DNA: TGCGCCAGCAGCCAAGATAGGGGGACAGGTCCGTATTTT

size: once
V: TRBV6-1
J: TRBJ2-7
D: NA
CDR3: CAGSGRQLLSYEQYF
DNA: TGTGCCGGCAGTGGGAGACAGTTGTTGTCCTACGAGCAGTACTTC

size: NA
V: TRBV5-1
J: TRBJ2-1
D: NA
CDR3: CASSPGTAGYNEQFF
DNA: TGCGCCAGCAGCCCTGGGACAGCGGGTTACAATGAGCAGTTCTTC

size: NA
V: TRBV19
J: TRBJ1-4
D: TRBD1
CDR3: CASSTVQGAANEKLFF
DNA: TGTGCCAGTAGTACGGTACAGGGGGCTGCTAATGAAAAACTGTTTTTT

size: few
V: TRBV5-1
J: TRBJ1-1
D: TRBD1
CDR3: CASSLRQGPNTEAFF
DNA: TGCGCCAGCAGCCTAAGACAGGGACCGAACACTGAAGCTTTCTTT

size: NA
V: TRBV28
J: TRBJ1-4
D: NA
CDR3: CASSSPATNEKLFF
DNA: TGTGCCAGCAGTTCCCCTGCAACTAATGAAAAACTGTTTTTT

size: NA
V: TRBV6-1
J: TRBJ1-1
D: TRBD1
CDR3: CASSERPGTGGEAFF
DNA: TGTGCCAGCAGCGAGAGACCCGGGACAGGGGGTGAAGCTTTCTTT

size: NA
V: TRBV5-1
J: TRBJ2-7
D: TRBD1
CDR3: CASSQGTGGEQYF
DNA: TGCGCCAGCAGCCAAGGGACAGGGGGCGAGCAGTACTTC

size: NA
V: TRBV30
J: TRBJ1-3
D: NA
CDR3: CAWSVLGDTSSGNTIYF
DNA: TGTGCCTGGAGTGTACTGGGAGACACGAGCTCTGGAAACACCATATATTTT

size: NA
V: TRBV6-5
J: TRBJ1-2
D: NA
CDR3: CASSYGQGFGYTF
DNA: TGTGCCAGCAGTTACGGGCAGGGATTTGGCTACACCTTC

size: once
V: TRBV19
J: TRBJ2-3
D: TRBD2
CDR3: CASSIGAGGPVDTQYF
DNA: TGTGCCAGTAGTATTGGAGCGGGAGGCCCAGTGGATACGCAGTATTTT

size: NA
V: TRBV7-9
J: TRBJ2-7
D: TRBD1
CDR3: CASSTDRAPYEQYF
DNA: TGTGCCAGCAGCACCGACAGGGCCCCCTACGAGCAGTACTTC

size: NA
V: TRBV10-3
J: TRBJ1-4
D: NA
CDR3: CAISTQGSREKLFF
DNA: TGTGCCATCAGTACCCAGGGGAGTCGGGAAAAACTGTTTTTT

size: NA
V: TRBV7-2
J: TRBJ2-2
D: NA
CDR3: CASSSRDLNTGELFF
DNA: TGTGCCAGCAGCTCCCGGGATCTCAACACCGGGGAGCTGTTTTTT

size: NA
V: TRBV2
J: TRBJ2-5
D: TRBD1
CDR3: CACQTGDRGIETQYF
DNA: TGTGCCTGTCAAACAGGGGACAGGGGCATAGAGACCCAGTACTTC